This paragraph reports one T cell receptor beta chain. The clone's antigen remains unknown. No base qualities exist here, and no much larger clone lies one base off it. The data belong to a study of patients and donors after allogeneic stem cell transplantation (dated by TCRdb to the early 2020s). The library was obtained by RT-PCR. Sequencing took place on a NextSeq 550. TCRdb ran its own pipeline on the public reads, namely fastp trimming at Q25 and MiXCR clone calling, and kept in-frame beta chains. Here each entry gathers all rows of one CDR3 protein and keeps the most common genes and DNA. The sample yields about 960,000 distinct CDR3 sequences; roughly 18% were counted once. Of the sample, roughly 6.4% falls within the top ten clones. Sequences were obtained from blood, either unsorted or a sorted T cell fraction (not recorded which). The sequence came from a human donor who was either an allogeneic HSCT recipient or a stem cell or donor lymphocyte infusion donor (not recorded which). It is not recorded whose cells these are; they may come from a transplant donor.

The CDR3 region has the sequence CASSMIGEQYF. Here is the DNA: TGTGCCAGCAGCATGATTGGGGAGCAGTACTTC. The chain links TRBV2 with TRBJ2-7; no D gene is confidently identified. The CDR3 spans 11 residues, from the cysteine through the phenylalanine. The only DNA kept is the CDR3, 33 bases in frame from the first base. The germline V gene yields SNHLY for CDR1 and FYNNEI for CDR2. V and J lose 6 bases and 7 bases, and a span of 10 bases separates them.